The rows below give T cell receptor beta chains drawn from one sample of a study of blood T cells in healthy people across ages. TCRdb reprocessed the 5' RACE reads via MiXCR and lists one record per CDR3 protein. The sample has around 1.5 million distinct CDR3 sequences, about 43% seen once. Input material: blood. All receptors come from a woman aged 18-29 years in good health. The CDR3 runs from the conserved cysteine through the conserved F or W. D genes are given only for firm matches. Expanded clones get a size class; other rows say once, few or many, or leave the size out.

.	TRBJ2-7	.	TRBV5-1	TGCGCCAGCAGCTTGGATCGGCAGTCCTACGAGCAGTACTTC	CASSLDRQSYEQYF
.	TRBJ2-7	few	TRBV4-1	TGCGCCAGCAGCCAACAAGCGGAAACTACCTACAATGAGCAGTACTTC	CASSQQAETTYNEQYF
TRBD2	TRBJ2-7	once	TRBV10-3	TGTGCCATCAGCGCTAGCGGGAGCTCCTACGGGCAGTACTTC	CAISASGSSYGQYF
.	TRBJ1-2	few	TRBV20-1	TGCAGTGCTCTCTTATCCGGGGCGGGCGGCTACACCTTC	CSALLSGAGGYTF
TRBD1	TRBJ1-1	.	TRBV20-1	TGCAGTGCTACGCGACAGGGGGCCTATACTGAAGCTTTCTTT	CSATRQGAYTEAFF
TRBD2	TRBJ2-3	.	TRBV12-3/TRBV12-4	TGTGCCAGCACCGTGGATAGCGGGGGGTTTTTGGCGCAGTATTTT	CASTVDSGGFLAQYF
TRBD1	TRBJ2-5	.	TRBV5-1	TGCGCCGGCAGCTTGGGGACAGGGGGCCCCTTGGAGACCCAGTACTTC	CAGSLGTGGPLETQYF
.	TRBJ2-5	.	TRBV10-1	TGCGCCAGCAGTGAGTCGAAAGAGACCCAGTACTTC	CASSESKETQYF
TRBD2	TRBJ2-1	.	TRBV20-1	TGCAGCGCCCCCACCGGGACTAGCTGGGATGAGCAGTTCTTC	CSAPTGTSWDEQFF
TRBD1	TRBJ1-1	.	TRBV7-9	TGTGCCAGCAGCCCCCCGGACAGGGGCACTGAAGCTTTCTTT	CASSPPDRGTEAFF
.	TRBJ2-1	.	TRBV7-9	TGTGCTGGCACACGGGACACTACCTACGAGCAGTTCTTC	CAGTRDTTYEQFF
TRBD1	TRBJ2-2	few	TRBV2	TGTGCCAGCATCACGCAGGGGGCTGCCGGGGAGCTGTTTTTT	CASITQGAAGELFF
TRBD2	TRBJ2-5	.	TRBV4-1	TGCGCCAGCAGCCAAGATTGGACTAGCGGGCAAGAGACCCAGTACTTC	CASSQDWTSGQETQYF
.	TRBJ1-1	once	TRBV6-5	TGTGCCAGCAGCTCCTCTTGGGGCGGGGGCTTCACTGAAGCTTTCTTT	CASSSSWGGGFTEAFF
.	TRBJ1-1	.	TRBV20-1	TGCAGTGCTAGAGGGGGCGGCACTGAAGCTTTCTTT	CSARGGGTEAFF
TRBD1	TRBJ1-1	once	TRBV10-3	TGTGCCATCAGTGCCGGGACAGGGATGGGCACTGAAGCTTTCTTT	CAISAGTGMGTEAFF
TRBD2	TRBJ2-7	few	TRBV6-5	TGTGCCAGCAGTTACTCGGGCGGGAGCCACACGGGACCATCCTACGAGCAGTACTTC	CASSYSGGSHTGPSYEQYF
.	TRBJ2-1	.	TRBV6-5	TGTGCCAGCAGCCCCTCGTTGTGGCGCTCCTACAATGAGCAGTTCTTC	CASSPSLWRSYNEQFF
.	TRBJ2-2	few	TRBV7-7	TGTGCCAGCAGCGAGGGGGGACATTCCACCGGGGAGCTGTTTTTT	CASSEGGHSTGELFF
.	TRBJ2-1	.	TRBV29-1	TGCAGCGTTGAAGAACCGACAGTCAATGAGCAGTTCTTC	CSVEEPTVNEQFF
TRBD2	TRBJ2-5	.	TRBV20-1	TGCAGTGCTAGAGATGCGGGGGGCTCGGAGACCCAGTACTTC	CSARDAGGSETQYF
.	TRBJ1-6	.	TRBV28	TGTGCCGTCCGGAGCTCCTATAATTCACCCCTCCACTTT	CAVRSSYNSPLHF
.	TRBJ2-7	.	TRBV2	TGTGCCAGTTCAGGGGAAGTCTACAATGAGCAGTACTTC	CASSGEVYNEQYF
.	TRBJ2-7	.	TRBV6-1	TGTGCCAGCAGTAGAATCGCAGGGGTCCCCTCTTACAATGAGCAGTACTTC	CASSRIAGVPSYNEQYF
.	TRBJ1-1	.	TRBV7-6	TGTGTCAGCAGCTTAACTTGGGGCATGAACACTGAAGCTTTCTTT	CVSSLTWGMNTEAFF
.	TRBJ1-1	.	TRBV7-6	TGTGCCAGCAGCTTAGGACAGCATAACACTGAAGCTTTCTTT	CASSLGQHNTEAFF
.	TRBJ2-1	.	TRBV3-1	TGTGCCAGCAGCCAAGATAGGCGCACGCAGTTCTTC	CASSQDRRTQFF
.	TRBJ1-2	few	TRBV12-3/TRBV12-4	TGTGCCAGCAGTGTCCCCGGGAGGCACTATGGCTACACCTTC	CASSVPGRHYGYTF
TRBD1	TRBJ1-1	.	TRBV10-3	TGTGCCACCGACCAAGCGCAGACAGGGTCGATAATAACGGCTTTCTTT	CATDQAQTGSIITAFF
.	TRBJ1-1	.	TRBV4-1	TGCGCCAGCAGCCAACCCGGGCAGGAGATGAACACTGAAGCTTTCTTT	CASSQPGQEMNTEAFF
.	TRBJ2-3	.	TRBV6-1	TGTGCCAGCAGTAAAATAGGCGATACGCAGTATTTT	CASSKIGDTQYF
.	TRBJ1-2	.	TRBV6-5	TGTGCCAGCACCTCACTCGACAGAAACCTGGACGGCTACACCTTC	CASTSLDRNLDGYTF
.	TRBJ2-3	.	TRBV7-9	TGTGCCAGCAGCTTAGGGCATGGACGGGACCTTAGCACAGATACGCAGTATTTT	CASSLGHGRDLSTDTQYF
TRBD1	TRBJ1-2	.	TRBV11-2	TGTGCCAGCAGCTTAGGGGACAGAAATGGCTACACCTTC	CASSLGDRNGYTF
.	TRBJ1-2	.	TRBV6-5	TGTGCCAGCAGCGCCCCTGGACAGAACCATGGCTACACCTTC	CASSAPGQNHGYTF
TRBD2	TRBJ2-3	.	TRBV18	TGTGCCAGCTCACCACCGAGCGGGAGAGGCACAGATACGCAGTATTTT	CASSPPSGRGTDTQYF
.	TRBJ2-3	.	TRBV2	TGTGCCAGCAGCCCGGACGCGGCAGATACGCAGTATTTT	CASSPDAADTQYF
.	TRBJ2-7	.	TRBV5-1	TGCGCCAGCAGCTCCTCTTTCCGGGTGTCCGAGCAGTACTTC	CASSSSFRVSEQYF
TRBD1	TRBJ2-5	.	TRBV6-2/TRBV6-3	TGTGCCAGCAGTTACTCCAGAAACAAAGCTGTAACATTGTGGGGACAGGGGGAAGAGACCCAGTACTTC	CASSYSRNKAVTLWGQGEETQYF
.	TRBJ2-3	.	TRBV11-2	TGTGCCAGCAGCTTAGCGGGCACCAACACAGATACGCAGTATTTT	CASSLAGTNTDTQYF
.	TRBJ1-1	.	TRBV12-3/TRBV12-4	TGTGCCAGCAGTTACGAAGGGGCGAACACTGAAGCTTTCTTT	CASSYEGANTEAFF
.	TRBJ2-7	.	TRBV7-2	TGTGCCAGCAGCTTAGCGGGGCGGCTTATATCCTACGAGCAGTACTTC	CASSLAGRLISYEQYF
TRBD1	TRBJ1-6	.	TRBV7-2	TGTGCCAGCAGATTAGACAGGGGGCAGGGATCACCCCTCCACTTT	CASRLDRGQGSPLHF
.	TRBJ2-7	.	TRBV5-6	TGTGCCAGCAGCTTGGCCGGGGCAGGACCATCCTACGAGCAGTACTTC	CASSLAGAGPSYEQYF
TRBD2	TRBJ2-2	once	TRBV29-1	TGCAGCGTTGAGAATGGAGGACTAGCGGGAGATAGCGGGGAGCTGTTTTTT	CSVENGGLAGDSGELFF
.	TRBJ2-5	.	TRBV2	TGTGCCAGCAGTGATCCGGCTCAGGAGACCCAGTACTTC	CASSDPAQETQYF